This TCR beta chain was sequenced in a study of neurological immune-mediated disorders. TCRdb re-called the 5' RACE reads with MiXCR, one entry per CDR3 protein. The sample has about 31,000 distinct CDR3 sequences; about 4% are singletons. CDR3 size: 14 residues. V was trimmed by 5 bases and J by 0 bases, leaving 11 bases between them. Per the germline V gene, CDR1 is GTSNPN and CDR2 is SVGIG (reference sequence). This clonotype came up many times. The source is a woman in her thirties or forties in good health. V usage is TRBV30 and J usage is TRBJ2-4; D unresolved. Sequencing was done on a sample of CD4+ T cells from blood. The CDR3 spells CAWRNPVAKNIQYF. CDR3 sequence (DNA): TGTGCCTGGCGTAATCCGGTAGCCAAAAACATTCAGTACTTC.